Here is one TCR beta chain with its context. Amplification yielded TCR beta CDR3 regions, with RNA transcripts as the source. During a first-round RT-PCR of the TCR CDR3, the HTBI primer set was used. TCRdb recomputed calls from the multiplex PCR reads with MiXCR, one row per CDR3 protein. The sample lists approximately 740,000 distinct CDR3 sequences, approximately 14% occurring once. CDR1 and CDR2 from the germline V gene are SGHTA and FQGNSA. The CDR3 sequence is 16 residues long. V dropped 7 bases and J dropped 4 bases, with 20 bases sitting between them. The data originate from a study of T cells in Graves' hyperthyroidism and ophthalmopathy.

The chain joins TRBV7-2 to TRBJ2-1; either TRBD1 or TRBD2 may supply D (6 bases each). Source material: blood. The receptor's source is a woman under 30 with Graves' hyperthyroidism. The CDR3 DNA reads as TGTGCCAGCATCCTAGGGGGGCAGTGGGTATACAATGAGCAGTTCTTC. Protein: CASILGGQWVYNEQFF.